The sequence of this T cell receptor beta chain was determined in a study of vaccination and CD4 T cells after COVID-19. Noted treatment: approximately 9-day PBMC culture with coronavirus spike peptide pools or control peptides (ViraFEST assay). Worth noting for this clonotype: Its antigen is undetermined.

Scientists ran DNA taken from cultured CD4+ T cells through the Oncomine TCR Beta short-read assay for sequencing. One entry per CDR3 protein results from TCRdb running MiXCR on the PCR reads. The sample holds 15,000 or so distinct CDR3 sequences, 72% seen once. The CDR3 has 13 residues. The V and J ends lost 4 bases and 10 bases, in that order; junction bases with no gene match: 9. Germline lookup yields CDR1 MNHEY and CDR2 SVGAGI. The sequence came from a human donor who had recovered from COVID-19. The J gene is TRBJ1-1, the V gene TRBV6-5; 7 bases match TRBD1. The sample comprised CD4+ T cells from blood, cultured in vitro. The CDR3 region has the DNA TGTGCCAGCAGTTTCGGACAGGCCGGGGGAGCTTTCTTT. Its protein product is CASSFGQAGGAFF.